This T cell receptor beta chain was observed in a study of glioma-infiltrating T cells after dendritic cell vaccination. Broader study findings: TCR clonality showed no direct relationship with survival. Few patients contributed both blood and tumor specimens.

None of the glioblastoma patients had an isocitrate dehydrogenase mutation. Germline V lookup: CDR1 SQVTM, CDR2 ANQGSEA. The CDR3 contains 16 residues. In regard to this clone: Its antigen remains unknown. One end of the junction fails to match germline, which may point to a read error.

Amplification used 60 V beta primers and 13 J beta primers. Measured with immunoSEQ multiplex PCR; TCRdb has only the in-frame clones, and not every one. Seen here are around 100,000 clones, more than 80% observed once, and the top ten hold more than 10%. The TCR comes from a human donor with glioblastoma. This chain joins TRBV29-1 and TRBJ2-7; the match to TRBD2 covers 14 bases. The material sequenced was blood, taken before dendritic cell vaccination. CDR3 sequence: CSARGLAGEGTYQQYF. In DNA, the CDR3 is TGCAGCGCTAGGGGACTAGCGGGGGAGGGGACCTACCAGCAGTACTTC.